Listed below are T cell receptor beta chains from one sample, sequenced in a study of blood T cell repertoires in COVID-19. Profiled with immunoSEQ multiplex PCR; TCRdb holds only in-frame clones, not every one. The table includes over 200,000 clones, under 85% detected once. Input material: PBMCs or T cells enriched from blood (not recorded which). All receptors come from a man aged 60 to 75 who had recovered from COVID-19. Each CDR3 is given with its conserved first and last residue. Each record gives: V gene, J gene, CDR3 protein.

V: TRBV11-3; J: TRBJ2-7; CDR3: CASSPQGGTGYEQYF
V: TRBV20-1; J: TRBJ2-3; CDR3: CSASLAVSSTDTQYF
V: TRBV6-5; J: TRBJ2-3; CDR3: CAASWTGGPTDTQYF
V: TRBV5-4; J: TRBJ2-3; CDR3: CASRHGPGTGGDTQYF
V: TRBV20-1; J: TRBJ1-2; CDR3: CSAREEFGYTF
V: TRBV4-3; J: TRBJ1-6; CDR3: CASSQDLGSSYNSPLHF
V: TRBV5-1; J: TRBJ2-1; CDR3: CASSLVRTEGNEQFF
V: TRBV30; J: TRBJ2-1; CDR3: CAWNALAGGEQFF
V: TRBV2; J: TRBJ1-1; CDR3: CASRRTGKDFEAFF
V: TRBV10-3; J: TRBJ1-2; CDR3: CAISGFLDRGNYGYTF
V: TRBV6-2/TRBV6-3; J: TRBJ2-5; CDR3: CASSKDRAQETQYF
V: TRBV2; J: TRBJ1-1; CDR3: CASSGQGQQNTEAFF
V: TRBV7-9; J: TRBJ1-4; CDR3: CASSGGQSNEKLFF
V: TRBV6-5; J: TRBJ1-1; CDR3: CASSYSGGTEAFF
V: TRBV7-2; J: TRBJ1-3; CDR3: CASSSRSGNTIYF
V: TRBV5-1; J: TRBJ2-3; CDR3: CASSPGLAGITDTQYF
V: TRBV7-9; J: TRBJ1-1; CDR3: CASSLSSTVYTEAFF
V: TRBV18; J: TRBJ2-7; CDR3: CASSPRQGAYEQYF
V: TRBV19; J: TRBJ2-7; CDR3: CASRTIGGTTYEQYF
V: TRBV5-1; J: TRBJ2-2; CDR3: CASGGQGQRTGELFF
V: TRBV30; J: TRBJ1-2; CDR3: CAWRKSVVMGYTF
V: TRBV23-1; J: TRBJ2-7; CDR3: CASSQSPNRDRGYEQYF
V: TRBV6-5; J: TRBJ2-7; CDR3: CASSSTGSPYEQYF
V: TRBV5-1; J: TRBJ2-1; CDR3: CASSLATMNEQFF